This entry lists 21 T cell receptor beta chains sequenced from one sample in a study of cytomegalovirus exposure and HLA in healthy donors. Assay used: immunoSEQ multiplex PCR; TCRdb lists only in-frame clones, some missing. The data show roughly 130,000 clones, about 83% seen once. Input material: PBMCs. The receptors originated from a woman in her thirties in good health and CMV-seronegative.

The V and J genes are TRBV4-2 and TRBJ1-4, with 8 bases that match TRBD1. CDR3 size: 18 residues. The trim removed 4 bases at V and 8 bases at J, leaving 18 bases unmatched. CDR1 LGHNA and CDR2 YNFKEQ come from the germline V gene. The CDR3 here is CASSPPGTGGGGNEKLFF. As DNA, the CDR3 is TGTGCCAGCAGCCCGCCTGGGACAGGTGGGGGAGGGAACGAAAAACTGTTTTTT.

The V and J genes are TRBV4-2 and TRBJ2-3; 14 bases fit TRBD2. This CDR3 region has 19 residues. Germline V gene sequence: CDR1 LGHNA, CDR2 YNFKEQ. The V segment lost 2 bases and the J segment 3 bases; nucleotides outside the gene matches: 10. The CDR3 region has the DNA TGTGCCAGCAGCCAAAATATCGGGACTAGCGGGGGTCCTACAGATACGCAGTATTTT. Protein sequence: CASSQNIGTSGGPTDTQYF.

This chain connects TRBV5-1 to TRBJ1-5, with TRBD1 matching over 8 bases. The trim removed 4 bases at V and 2 bases at J, leaving 8 bases unmatched. Looked up from germline, CDR1 is SGHRS and CDR2 is YFSETQ. This CDR3 is built from 16 residues. The DNA for the CDR3 is TGCGCCAGCAGCCCAAAACCGACAGGGGGCAATCAGCCCCAGCATTTT. It translates to CASSPKPTGGNQPQHF.

J is TRBJ2-5 and V is TRBV2; a possible D gene is TRBD2 (6 bases). Germline CDR1 SNHLY, CDR2 FYNNEI. The V and J ends lost 6 bases and 1 base respectively, with 21 bases between them. The CDR3 contains 17 residues. CDR3 protein: CASRRGAGSAPQETQYF. As DNA, the CDR3 is TGTGCCAGCAGACGCGGGGCAGGGTCGGCACCCCAAGAGACCCAGTACTTC.

J is TRBJ2-4 and V is TRBV27, with D possibly being TRBD1 (6 bases). This CDR3 spans 14 amino acids. The ends were cut back, 3 bases at V and 8 bases at J, with 14 bases in the middle. Germline CDR1 reads MNHEY; CDR2 reads SMNVEV (reference sequence). The CDR3 spells CASSFHGTYDIQYF. The CDR3 DNA is TGTGCCAGCAGTTTCCACGGGACATATGACATTCAGTACTTC.

The V call is TRBV7-6, the J call TRBJ1-2, with 7 bases aligning to TRBD1. Unmatched junction bases numbered 7, after V lost 2 bases and J lost 1 base. The CDR3 contains 16 residues. CDR1 is SGHVS, CDR2 FNYEAQ, per germline. CDR3 residues: CASSLSDRVFNYGYTF. In DNA, the CDR3 is TGTGCCAGCAGCTTAAGCGACAGGGTTTTTAACTATGGCTACACCTTC. Complete variable domain (other parts from reference TRBV7-6 and TRBJ1-2): GAGVSQSPRYKVTKRGQDVALRCDPISGHVSLYWYRQALGQGPEFLTYFNYEAQQDKSGLPNDRFSAERPEGSISTLTIQRTEQRDSAMYRCASSLSDRVFNYGYTFGSGTRLTVV.

This chain connects TRBV28 to TRBJ1-1, with D tentatively TRBD1 (6 bases). The CDR3 is 14 residues long. Germline assignment: CDR1 MDHEN and CDR2 SYDVKM. Trimming cost V 7 bases and J 4 bases, with 16 bases left between them. The CDR3 bases are TGTGCCAGCAAAGCATGGGGGCTCAGCACTGAAGCTTTCTTT. Encoded protein: CASKAWGLSTEAFF.

This sequence joins TRBV2 and TRBJ2-7; 9 nucleotides align to TRBD1. The CDR3 extends over 15 amino acids. With 6 bases clipped from V and 5 bases from J, the junction kept 11 bases outside the gene matches. Looked up from germline, CDR1 is SNHLY and CDR2 is FYNNEI. The CDR3 protein is CASRPTGTGMDEQYF. The CDR3, as DNA: TGTGCCAGCAGGCCCACCGGGACAGGGATGGACGAGCAGTACTTC. Combining the CDR3 with reference TRBV2 and TRBJ2-7 gives the whole variable domain EPEVTQTPSHQVTQMGQEVILRCVPISNHLYFYWYRQILGQKVEFLVSFYNNEISEKSEIFDDQFSVERPDGSNFTLKIRSTKLEDSAMYFCASRPTGTGMDEQYFGPGTRLTVT.

This clone appeared a few times. The gene calls are TRBV9 and TRBJ2-5; TRBD2 is a possible D gene (6 bases). The CDR3 runs 15 residues. Germline V gene sequence: CDR1 SGDLS, CDR2 YYNGEE. The V gene lost 0 bases and the J gene lost 4 bases, with 13 bases spanning the gap. This chain's CDR3 is CASSVGVAGIETQYF. DNA of the CDR3: TGTGCCAGCAGCGTAGGGGTCGCGGGAATAGAGACCCAGTACTTC.

This rearrangement joins TRBV2 to TRBJ1-1; no firm D call. V lost 8 bases to trimming and J lost 2 bases, with 12 bases between them. CDR3 length: 13 amino acids. The germline V gene encodes CDR1 SNHLY and CDR2 FYNNEI. This CDR3 reads CASEIQVNTEAFF. The CDR3 DNA reads as TGTGCCAGCGAAATTCAGGTTAACACTGAAGCTTTCTTT.

The CDR3 DNA sequence: TGTGCCAGCAGCTCTTTCACCACAGGAATTGATAATTCACCCCTCCACTTT. As protein: CASSSFTTGIDNSPLHF. The V and J genes are TRBV5-4 and TRBJ1-6; D is possibly TRBD1 (5 bases). The V end was cut by 3 bases, the J end by 5 bases, with 18 bases between. The CDR3 extends over 17 amino acids. Per the germline V gene, CDR1 is SGHNT and CDR2 is YYREEE (reference sequence).

The chain has TRBV5-8 and TRBJ1-5, with D possibly being TRBD1 (5 bases). The CDR3 is 13 amino acids. Trimming left V 4 bases short and J 3 bases short, with 8 bases between. The germline V gene has CDR1 SGHTS and CDR2 YDEGEE. CDR3 in DNA: TGTGCCAGCAGCAACAGGCTCAATCAGCCCCAGCATTTT. Its protein is CASSNRLNQPQHF.

The chain employs TRBV27 and TRBJ1-5, with 7 bases aligning to TRBD1. The V gene's germline CDR1 is MNHEY and CDR2 SMNVEV (reference sequence). Unmatched junction bases numbered 11, after V lost 3 bases and J lost 9 bases. The CDR3 has 15 amino acids. In DNA, the CDR3 is TGTGCCAGCAGTTTGACAGGGCTTGACCGGCGGCCCCAGCATTTT. Encoded protein: CASSLTGLDRRPQHF.

V and J are TRBV23-1 and TRBJ2-3; D is unclear. TRBV23-1 is an open reading frame, and its role is uncertain. This CDR3 contains 16 residues. The V end lost 1 base, the J end lost 1 base, and 12 bases lay between the germline ends. The CDR3 here is CASSQYYGEGTDTQYF. The CDR3 bases are TGCGCCAGCAGTCAATATTACGGAGAGGGCACAGATACGCAGTATTTT.

This clone has just one count. This chain connects TRBV5-1 to TRBJ1-1; 7 nucleotides agree with TRBD1. After removal of 3 bases from V and 7 bases from J, the junction contained 12 bases not matched to a gene. Germline V lookup: CDR1 SGHRS, CDR2 YFSETQ. The CDR3 has 15 residues. CDR3 region: CASSSPPYRGGEAFF. The CDR3 DNA sequence: TGCGCCAGCAGCTCCCCCCCTTACAGGGGAGGTGAAGCTTTCTTT.

J is TRBJ1-5 and V is TRBV12-2. TRBV12-2 constitutes a pseudogene. The CDR3 totals 18 residues. CDR3 in amino acids: CASRLFSFGGGDFQPQHF. The CDR3 coding sequence is TGTGCAAGTCGCTTATTTTCTTTCGGGGGTGGGGATTTTCAGCCCCAGCATTTT.

J is TRBJ2-7 and V is TRBV11-1; 7 bases match TRBD1. V lost 3 bases, J lost 6 bases, and 2 bases stayed unmatched. Germline V gene data show CDR1 as SGHAT and CDR2 as FQDESV (reference sequence). This CDR3 comprises 12 residues. CDR3 loop: CASSLTGREQYF. The CDR3 DNA sequence: TGTGCCAGCAGCTTGACAGGGCGCGAGCAGTACTTC.

This chain uses TRBV18 with TRBJ1-1; 8 nucleotides match TRBD1. The germline CDR1 and CDR2 sequences are KGHSH and LQKENI. The CDR3 is 15 amino acids. Trimming removed 4 bases from V and 1 base from J; junction bases left unmatched: 5. CDR3 nucleotide sequence: TGTGCCAGCTCACTACAGACAGGGGCGAACACTGAAGCTTTCTTT. Translated, it gives CASSLQTGANTEAFF.

This chain links TRBV5-4 with TRBJ1-4; tentative D call: TRBD1 (5 bases). Germline assignment: CDR1 SGHNT and CDR2 YYREEE (reference sequence). V was trimmed by 7 bases and J by 10 bases, leaving 17 bases between them. The CDR3 spans 13 residues. The CDR3 loop is CASGDPTGGKLFF. The CDR3 region has the DNA TGTGCCAGCGGAGACCCAACAGGTGGAAAACTGTTTTTT. The whole variable domain, remainder taken from reference TRBV5-4 and TRBJ1-4, is ETGVTQSPTHLIKTRGQQVTLRCSSQSGHNTVSWYQQALGQGPQFIFQYYREEENGRGNFPPRFSGLQFPNYSSELNVNALELDDSALYLCASGDPTGGKLFFGSGTQLSVL.

The CDR3 reads CASSTTGGHYEQYF. The CDR3 nucleotides read TGTGCCAGCAGTACCACAGGGGGCCACTACGAGCAGTACTTC. The chain is built from TRBV11-2 and TRBJ2-7; 9 nucleotides align to TRBD1. CDR3 length: 14 amino acids. From germline, CDR1 is SGHAT and CDR2 FQNNGV. V shed 6 bases and J 3 bases; nucleotides not matched to a gene: 6.

The chain couples TRBV6-1 to TRBJ1-2; 8 bases align to TRBD1. The CDR3 runs 14 residues. The V and J ends lost 6 bases and 4 bases, in that order; junction bases with no gene match: 7. The germline gives CDR1 MNHNS, CDR2 SASEGT. CDR3 sequence (DNA): TGTGCCAGCAGGGCCCCGGGACAGGCCTATGGCTACACCTTC. Translating gives CASRAPGQAYGYTF.